This T cell receptor beta chain was sequenced in a study of cytomegalovirus exposure and HLA in healthy donors. Germline-derived CDR1 and CDR2 are SQVTM and ANQGSEA. Germline trimming cut 4 bases from V and 11 bases from J; bases unmatched to any gene: 3. This CDR3 is 10 amino acids long. Overall study findings and caveats: Accounts indicate the classifier identified cytomegalovirus status with strong specificity and sensitivity.

Notes on this clone: Antigen: not known.

Generated by immunoSEQ multiplex PCR, the TCRdb table keeps only in-frame clones and is missing some. The sample records about 200,000 clones, roughly 84% being singletons. The sequenced material came from PBMCs. The receptor comes from a woman under 40 in good health and CMV-seropositive. J is TRBJ2-3 and V is TRBV29-1, with 7 bases identical to TRBD2. The CDR3 nucleotides are TGCAGCGTTGGGGAGGGAGTGCAGTATTTT. Its protein is CSVGEGVQYF.